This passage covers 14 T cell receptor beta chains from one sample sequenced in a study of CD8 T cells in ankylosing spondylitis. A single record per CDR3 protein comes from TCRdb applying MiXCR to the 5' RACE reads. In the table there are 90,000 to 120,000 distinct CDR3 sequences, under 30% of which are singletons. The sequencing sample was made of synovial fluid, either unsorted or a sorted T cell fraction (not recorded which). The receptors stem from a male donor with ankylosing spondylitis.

The chain's CDR3 is CASSYGTTGNYEQYF. CDR3 nucleotides: TGTGCCAGCAGTTACGGTACGACAGGGAACTACGAGCAGTACTTC. The chain couples TRBV6-5 to TRBJ2-7; 7 bases map to TRBD1. CDR1 and CDR2 (germline): MNHEY, SVGAGI. The ends lost 2 bases at V and 3 bases at J; junction bases unmatched: 7. There are 15 residues in the CDR3.

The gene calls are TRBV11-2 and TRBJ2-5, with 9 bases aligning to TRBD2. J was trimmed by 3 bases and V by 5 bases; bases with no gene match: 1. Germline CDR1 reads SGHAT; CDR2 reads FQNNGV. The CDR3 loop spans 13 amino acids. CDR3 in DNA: TGTGCCAGCAGCCGACTAGCGGAAGAGACCCAGTACTTC. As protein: CASSRLAEETQYF.

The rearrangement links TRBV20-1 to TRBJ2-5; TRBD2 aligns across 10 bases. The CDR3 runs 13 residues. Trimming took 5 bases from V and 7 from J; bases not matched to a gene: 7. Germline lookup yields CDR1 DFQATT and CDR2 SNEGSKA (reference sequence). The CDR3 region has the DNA TGCAGTGCTCCGGGACTAGCGTACGCGACCCAGTACTTC. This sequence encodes CSAPGLAYATQYF.

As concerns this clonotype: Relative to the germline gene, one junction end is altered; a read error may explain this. DNA of the CDR3: TGTGCCATCAGCCCCGGACTAGCGGGCTCAGAGACCCAGTACTTC. Protein sequence: CAISPGLAGSETQYF. The chain employs TRBV5-6 and TRBJ2-5; 11 nucleotides agree with TRBD2. Looked up from germline, CDR1 is SGHDT and CDR2 is YYEEEE. The CDR3 has 15 amino acids.

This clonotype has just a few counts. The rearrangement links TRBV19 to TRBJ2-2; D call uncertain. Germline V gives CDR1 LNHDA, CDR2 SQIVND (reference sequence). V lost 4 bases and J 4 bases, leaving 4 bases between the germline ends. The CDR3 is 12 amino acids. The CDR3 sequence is CASSSITGELFF. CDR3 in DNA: TGTGCCAGTAGTAGCATCACCGGGGAGCTGTTTTTT.

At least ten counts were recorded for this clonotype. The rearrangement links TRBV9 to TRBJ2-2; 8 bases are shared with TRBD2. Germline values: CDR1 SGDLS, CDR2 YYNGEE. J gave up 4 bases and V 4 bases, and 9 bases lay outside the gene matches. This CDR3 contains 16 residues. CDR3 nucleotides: TGTGCCAGCAGCCCCAGTGGTCTAGCGGGCACCGGGGAGCTGTTTTTT. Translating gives CASSPSGLAGTGELFF.

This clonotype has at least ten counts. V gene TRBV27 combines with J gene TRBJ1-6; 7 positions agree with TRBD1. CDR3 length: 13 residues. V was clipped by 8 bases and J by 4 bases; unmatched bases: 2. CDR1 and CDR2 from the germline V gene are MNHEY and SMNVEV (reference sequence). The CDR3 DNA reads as TGTGCCAGCGGACAGGCGTATAATTCACCCCTCCACTTT. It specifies CASGQAYNSPLHF.

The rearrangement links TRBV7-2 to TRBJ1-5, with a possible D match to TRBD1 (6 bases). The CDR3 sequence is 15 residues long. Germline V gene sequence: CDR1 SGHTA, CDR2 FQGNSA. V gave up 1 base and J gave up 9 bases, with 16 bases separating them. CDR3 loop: CASSLGQVWGSPQHF. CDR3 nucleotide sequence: TGTGCCAGCAGCTTAGGACAGGTTTGGGGTTCGCCCCAGCATTTT.

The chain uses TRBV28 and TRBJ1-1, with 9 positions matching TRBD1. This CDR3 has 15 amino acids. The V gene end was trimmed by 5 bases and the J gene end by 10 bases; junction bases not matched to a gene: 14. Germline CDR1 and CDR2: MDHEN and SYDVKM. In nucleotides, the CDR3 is TGTGCCAGCAGTAACCCGGGACAGGGTAGGGCTGGAGCTTTCTTT. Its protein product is CASSNPGQGRAGAFF. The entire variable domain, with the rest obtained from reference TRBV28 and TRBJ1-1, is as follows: DVKVTQSSRYLVKRTGEKVFLECVQDMDHENMFWYRQDPGLGLRLIYFSYDVKMKEKGDIPEGYSVSREKKERFSLILESASTNQTSMYLCASSNPGQGRAGAFFGQGTRLTVV.

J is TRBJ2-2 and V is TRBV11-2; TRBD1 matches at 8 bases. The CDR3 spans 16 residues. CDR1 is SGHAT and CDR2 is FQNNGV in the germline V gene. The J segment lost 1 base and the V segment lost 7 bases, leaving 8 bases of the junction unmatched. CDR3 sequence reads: CASTKRDRGNTGELFF. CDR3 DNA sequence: TGTGCCAGCACCAAAAGAGACAGGGGGAACACCGGGGAGCTGTTTTTT. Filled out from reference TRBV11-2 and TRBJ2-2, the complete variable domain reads EAGVAQSPRYKIIEKRQSVAFWCNPISGHATLYWYQQILGQGPKLLIQFQNNGVVDDSQLPKDRFSAERLKGVDSTLKIQPAKLEDSAVYLCASTKRDRGNTGELFFGEGSRLTVL.

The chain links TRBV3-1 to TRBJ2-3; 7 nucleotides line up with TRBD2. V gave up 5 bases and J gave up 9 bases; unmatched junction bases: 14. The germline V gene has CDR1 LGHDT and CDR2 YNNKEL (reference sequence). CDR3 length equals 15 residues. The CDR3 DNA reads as TGTGCCAGCAGCTTAGGACTAGTTCCTGATAGGACGCAGTATTTT. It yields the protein CASSLGLVPDRTQYF.

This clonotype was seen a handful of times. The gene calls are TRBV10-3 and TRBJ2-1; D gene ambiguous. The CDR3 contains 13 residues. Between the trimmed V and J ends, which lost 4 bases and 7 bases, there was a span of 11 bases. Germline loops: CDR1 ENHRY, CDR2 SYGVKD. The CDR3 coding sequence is TGTGCCATCAGTGTAGCCCCACTTAATGAGCAGTTCTTC. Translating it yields CAISVAPLNEQFF.

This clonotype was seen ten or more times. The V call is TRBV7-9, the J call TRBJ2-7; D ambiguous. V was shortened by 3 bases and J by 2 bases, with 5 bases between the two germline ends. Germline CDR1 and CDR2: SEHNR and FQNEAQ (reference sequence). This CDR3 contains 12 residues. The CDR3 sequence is CASSLGTYEQYF. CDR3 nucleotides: TGTGCCAGCAGCTTGGGGACCTACGAGCAGTACTTC.

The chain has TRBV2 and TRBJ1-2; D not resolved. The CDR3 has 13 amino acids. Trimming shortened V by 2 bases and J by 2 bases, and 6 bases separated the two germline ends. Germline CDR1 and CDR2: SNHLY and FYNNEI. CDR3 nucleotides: TGTGCCAGCAGTGAAACGGAAAACTATGGCTACACCTTC. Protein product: CASSETENYGYTF. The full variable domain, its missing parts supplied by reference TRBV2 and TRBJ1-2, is EPEVTQTPSHQVTQMGQEVILRCVPISNHLYFYWYRQILGQKVEFLVSFYNNEISEKSEIFDDQFSVERPDGSNFTLKIRSTKLEDSAMYFCASSETENYGYTFGSGTRLTVV.